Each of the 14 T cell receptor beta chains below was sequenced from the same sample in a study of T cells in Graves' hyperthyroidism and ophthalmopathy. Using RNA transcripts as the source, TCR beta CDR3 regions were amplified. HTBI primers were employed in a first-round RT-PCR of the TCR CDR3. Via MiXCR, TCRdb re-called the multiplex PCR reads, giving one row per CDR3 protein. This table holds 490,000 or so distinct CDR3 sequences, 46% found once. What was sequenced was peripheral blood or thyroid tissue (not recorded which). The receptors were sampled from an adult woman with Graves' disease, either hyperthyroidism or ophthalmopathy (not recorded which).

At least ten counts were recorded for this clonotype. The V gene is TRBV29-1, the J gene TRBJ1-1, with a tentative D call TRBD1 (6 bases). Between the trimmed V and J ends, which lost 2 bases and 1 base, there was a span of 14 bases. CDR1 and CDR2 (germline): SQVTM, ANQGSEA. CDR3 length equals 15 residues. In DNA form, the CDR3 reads TGCAGCGTTGAAAACCCGACAGGTTGGAACACTGAAGCTTTCTTT. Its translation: CSVENPTGWNTEAFF.

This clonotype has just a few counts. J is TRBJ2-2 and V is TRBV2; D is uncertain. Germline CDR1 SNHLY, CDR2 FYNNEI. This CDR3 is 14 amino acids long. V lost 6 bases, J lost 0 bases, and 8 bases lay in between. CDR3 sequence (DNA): TGTGCCAGCAGATCCCAGCCGAACACCGGGGAGCTGTTTTTT. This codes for CASRSQPNTGELFF.

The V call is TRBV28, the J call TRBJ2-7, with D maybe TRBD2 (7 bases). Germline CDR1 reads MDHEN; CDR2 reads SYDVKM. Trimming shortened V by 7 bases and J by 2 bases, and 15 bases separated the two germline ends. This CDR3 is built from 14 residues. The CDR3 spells CASTLRGGPYEQYF. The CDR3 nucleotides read TGTGCCAGCACCTTAAGGGGGGGCCCCTACGAGCAGTACTTC.

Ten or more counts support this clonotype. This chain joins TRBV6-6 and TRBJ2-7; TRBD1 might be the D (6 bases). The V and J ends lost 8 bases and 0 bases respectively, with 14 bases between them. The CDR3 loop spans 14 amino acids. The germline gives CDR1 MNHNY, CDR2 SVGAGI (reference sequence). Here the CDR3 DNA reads TGTGCCAGCCTCCGGGACACGAGCTCCTACGAGCAGTACTTC. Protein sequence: CASLRDTSSYEQYF.

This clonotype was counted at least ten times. In nucleotides, the CDR3 is TGCAGCGTTGCCAGGGGCCAAGAGACCCAGTACTTC. It translates to CSVARGQETQYF. This chain joins TRBV29-1 and TRBJ2-5; TRBD1 is a possible D gene (6 bases). CDR1 SQVTM and CDR2 ANQGSEA come from the germline V gene. The CDR3 is made up of 12 amino acids. The V gene lost 4 bases and the J gene lost 1 base, with 7 bases spanning the gap.

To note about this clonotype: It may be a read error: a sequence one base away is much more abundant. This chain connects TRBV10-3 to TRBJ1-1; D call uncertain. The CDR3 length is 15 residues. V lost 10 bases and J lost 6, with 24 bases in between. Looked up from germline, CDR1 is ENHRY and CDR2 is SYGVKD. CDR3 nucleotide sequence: TGTGCCAGCGGTTACTCCGCCATGGCTGCGTCTGAAGCTTTCTTT. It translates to CASGYSAMAASEAFF.

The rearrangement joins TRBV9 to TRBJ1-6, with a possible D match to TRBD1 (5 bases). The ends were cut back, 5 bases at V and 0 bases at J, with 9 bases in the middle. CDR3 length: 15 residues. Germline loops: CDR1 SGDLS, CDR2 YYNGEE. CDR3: CASRGQSSYNSPLHF. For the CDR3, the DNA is TGTGCCAGCAGGGGGCAGAGCTCCTATAATTCACCCCTCCACTTT.

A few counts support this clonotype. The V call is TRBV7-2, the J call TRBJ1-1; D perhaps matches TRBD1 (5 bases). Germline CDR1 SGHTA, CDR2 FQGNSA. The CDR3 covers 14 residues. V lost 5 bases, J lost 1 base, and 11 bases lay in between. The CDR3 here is CASSPLGANTEAFF. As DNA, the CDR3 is TGTGCCAGCAGCCCCCTCGGGGCGAACACTGAAGCTTTCTTT.

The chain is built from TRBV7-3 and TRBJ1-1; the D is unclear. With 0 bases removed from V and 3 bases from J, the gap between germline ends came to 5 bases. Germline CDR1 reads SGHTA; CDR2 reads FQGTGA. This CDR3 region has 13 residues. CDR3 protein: CASSLTQHTEAFF. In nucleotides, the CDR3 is TGTGCCAGCAGCTTAACCCAGCACACTGAAGCTTTCTTT. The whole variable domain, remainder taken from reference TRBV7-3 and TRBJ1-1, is GAGVSQTPSNKVTEKGKYVELRCDPISGHTALYWYRQSLGQGPEFLIYFQGTGAADDSGLPNDRFFAVRPEGSVSTLKIQRTERGDSAVYLCASSLTQHTEAFFGQGTRLTVV.

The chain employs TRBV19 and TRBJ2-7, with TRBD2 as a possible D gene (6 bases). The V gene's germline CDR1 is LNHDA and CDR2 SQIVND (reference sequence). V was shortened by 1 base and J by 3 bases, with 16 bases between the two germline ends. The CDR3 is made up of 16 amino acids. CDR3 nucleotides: TGTGCCAGTAGTATAGGGGCCCGGGACTTCAACTACGAGCAGTACTTC. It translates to CASSIGARDFNYEQYF.

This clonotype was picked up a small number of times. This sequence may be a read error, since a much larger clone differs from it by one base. The CDR3 region is CASSPLGTEGNTIYF. The CDR3 DNA reads as TGTGCCAGCAGCCCCCTCGGGACAGAGGGAAACACCATATATTTT. V and J are TRBV7-8 and TRBJ1-3; TRBD1 matches 7 bases. V gave up 5 bases and J gave up 4 bases; unmatched junction bases: 8. Germline V lookup: CDR1 SGHVS, CDR2 FQNEAQ. This CDR3 has 15 amino acids. The variable domain in full, completed from reference TRBV7-8 and TRBJ1-3, reads GAGVSQSPRYKVAKRGQDVALRCDPISGHVSLFWYQQALGQGPEFLTYFQNEAQLDKSGLPSDRFFAERPEGSVSTLKIQRTQQEDSAVYLCASSPLGTEGNTIYFGEGSWLTVV.

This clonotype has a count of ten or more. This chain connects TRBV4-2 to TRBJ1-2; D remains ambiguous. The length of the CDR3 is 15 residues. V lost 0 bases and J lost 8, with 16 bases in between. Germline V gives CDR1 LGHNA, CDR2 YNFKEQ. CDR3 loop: CASSQEVKGGGGYTF. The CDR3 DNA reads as TGTGCCAGCAGCCAAGAGGTAAAGGGAGGAGGCGGCTACACCTTC.

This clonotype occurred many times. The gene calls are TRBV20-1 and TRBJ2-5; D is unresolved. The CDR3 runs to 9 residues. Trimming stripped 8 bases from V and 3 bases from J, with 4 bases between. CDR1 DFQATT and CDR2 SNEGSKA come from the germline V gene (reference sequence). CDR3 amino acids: CSTEETQYF. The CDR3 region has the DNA TGCAGTACCGAAGAGACCCAGTACTTC.

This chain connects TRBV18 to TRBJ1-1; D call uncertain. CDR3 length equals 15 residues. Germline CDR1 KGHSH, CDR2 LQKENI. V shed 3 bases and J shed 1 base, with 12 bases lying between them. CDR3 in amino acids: CASSPQVIRNTEAFF. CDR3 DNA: TGTGCCAGCTCACCTCAGGTTATCAGGAACACTGAAGCTTTCTTT.